This T cell receptor (beta chain) is drawn from a study of blood T cell repertoires in COVID-19. Study summary: COVID-19 samples collected from the United States, Italy and Spain covered acute and convalescent phases.

Seattle enrolled patients during active infection and tracked them longitudinally. Assay: immunoSEQ multiplex PCR; the TCRdb copy retains only in-frame clones and omits some. The sample carries around 190,000 clones, roughly three quarters recorded once. This CDR3 spans 12 amino acids. V lost 6 bases and J 3 bases, leaving 8 bases between the germline ends. Germline CDR1 is SNHLY and CDR2 is FYNNEI. The source material was peripheral blood. This clonotype was obtained from a woman between 40 and 55 years old with COVID-19, enrolled during active disease. The chain recombines TRBV2 with TRBJ1-2; D gene ambiguous. CDR3 coding DNA: TGTGCCAGCAGAGGAAGCGACTATGGCTACACCTTC. It codes for CASRGSDYGYTF.